A single sample gave rise to the 10 T cell receptor beta chains below, sequenced in a study of T cells expressing NK-cell markers. Reanalyzing the 5' RACE reads, TCRdb keeps one entry per CDR3 protein, without DNA. The listing records 200,000 to 300,000 distinct CDR3 sequences. Sequenced sample: blood T cells: a sorted CD56 or NKG2C T cell subset, CD4+ or CD8+ T cells, or bulk PBMC T cells (not recorded which). The receptors were gathered from a man between 18 and 35 years old in good health.

This CDR3 reads CASADGGGYTF. The V call is TRBV5-1, the J call TRBJ1-2. Germline values: CDR1 SGHRS, CDR2 YFSETQ. CDR3 length: 11 amino acids.

The J gene is TRBJ2-7, the V gene TRBV29-1. Germline-derived CDR1 and CDR2 are SQVTM and ANQGSEA. The CDR3 sequence is 13 residues long. CDR3 in amino acids: CSVEDLGAGEQYF.

This sequence joins TRBV12-3 or TRBV12-4 and TRBJ2-1; TCRdb's D gene call, TRBD1, goes unchecked for lack of DNA. The length of the CDR3 is 15 residues. The CDR3 protein is CAIHSGQGSYNEQFF.

The chain uses TRBV10-3 and TRBJ1-4; checking the TCRdb D call of TRBD1 is not possible without DNA. This CDR3 region has 15 residues. Germline values: CDR1 ENHRY, CDR2 SYGVKD. The CDR3 sequence is CAISEEGRDNEKLFF.

The chain carries TRBV6-5 and TRBJ2-1; TCRdb outputs TRBD2, but without DNA this stays unchecked. The CDR3 covers 15 residues. CDR1 and CDR2 (germline): MNHEY, SVGAGI. The CDR3 here is CASKAREGAYNEQFF.

J is TRBJ1-4 and V is TRBV6-1; TCRdb outputs TRBD1, but without DNA this stays unchecked. The CDR3 covers 15 residues. Germline CDR1 MNHNS, CDR2 SASEGT. The CDR3 sequence: CASSGNRVTNEKLFF.

This chain links TRBV28 with TRBJ2-6. The germline CDR1 and CDR2 sequences are MDHEN and SYDVKM. This CDR3 region has 16 residues. This CDR3 reads CASSLYSFSGANVLTF.

V usage is TRBV7-9 and J usage is TRBJ2-3; the TCRdb D gene call, TRBD2, has no DNA to confirm it. From germline, CDR1 is SEHNR and CDR2 FQNEAQ (reference sequence). The CDR3 length is 15 residues. Here the CDR3 reads CAIRARRVGTDTQYF.

The V and J genes are TRBV20-1 and TRBJ2-5; TCRdb returns TRBD1, unconfirmable since there is no DNA. CDR1 DFQATT and CDR2 SNEGSKA come from the germline V gene (reference sequence). The CDR3 spans 15 residues. The CDR3 protein is CSARQDRVSQETQYF.

The chain employs TRBV4-3 and TRBJ1-1. In germline, CDR1 is LGHNA, CDR2 YSLEER. The CDR3 has 14 amino acids. The CDR3 here is CASSSHRGRAEAFF.